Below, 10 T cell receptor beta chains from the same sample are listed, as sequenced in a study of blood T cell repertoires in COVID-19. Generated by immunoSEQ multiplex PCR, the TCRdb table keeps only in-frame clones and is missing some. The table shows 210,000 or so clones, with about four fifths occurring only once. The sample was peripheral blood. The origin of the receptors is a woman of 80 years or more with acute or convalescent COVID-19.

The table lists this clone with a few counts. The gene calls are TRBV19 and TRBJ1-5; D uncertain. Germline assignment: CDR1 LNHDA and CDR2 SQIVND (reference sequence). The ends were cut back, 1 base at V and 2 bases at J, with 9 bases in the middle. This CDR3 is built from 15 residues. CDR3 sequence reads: CASSIGARGNQPQHF. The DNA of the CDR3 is TGTGCCAGTAGTATAGGGGCGCGGGGCAATCAGCCCCAGCATTTT.

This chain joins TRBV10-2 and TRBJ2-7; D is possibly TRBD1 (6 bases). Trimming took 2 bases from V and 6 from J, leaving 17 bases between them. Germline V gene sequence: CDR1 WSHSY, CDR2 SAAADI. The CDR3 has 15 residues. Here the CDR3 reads CASSEPGVTRGEQYF. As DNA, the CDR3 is TGCGCCAGCAGTGAGCCAGGGGTTACAAGAGGCGAGCAGTACTTC.

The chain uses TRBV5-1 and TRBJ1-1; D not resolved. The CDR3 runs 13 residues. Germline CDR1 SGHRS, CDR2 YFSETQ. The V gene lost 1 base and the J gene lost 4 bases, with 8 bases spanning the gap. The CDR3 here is CASSLLLSTEAFF. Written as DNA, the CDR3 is TGCGCCAGCAGCTTGTTACTGAGCACTGAAGCTTTCTTT.

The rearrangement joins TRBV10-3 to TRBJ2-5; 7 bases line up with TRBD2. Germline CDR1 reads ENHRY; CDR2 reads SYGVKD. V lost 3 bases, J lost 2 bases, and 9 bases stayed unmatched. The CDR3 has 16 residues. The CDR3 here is CAISELRALAQETQYF. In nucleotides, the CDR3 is TGTGCCATCAGTGAACTCCGGGCACTAGCGCAAGAGACCCAGTACTTC.

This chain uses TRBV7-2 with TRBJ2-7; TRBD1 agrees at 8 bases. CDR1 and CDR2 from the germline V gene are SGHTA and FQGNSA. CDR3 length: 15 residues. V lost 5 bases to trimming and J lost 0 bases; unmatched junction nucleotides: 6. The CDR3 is CASSVGTGPSYEQYF. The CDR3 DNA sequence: TGTGCCAGCAGCGTCGGGACAGGACCCTCCTACGAGCAGTACTTC.

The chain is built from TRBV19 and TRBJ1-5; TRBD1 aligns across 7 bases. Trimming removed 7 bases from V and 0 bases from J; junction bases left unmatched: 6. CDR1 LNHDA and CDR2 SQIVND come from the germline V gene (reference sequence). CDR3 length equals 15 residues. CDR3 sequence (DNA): TGTGCCAGTAATCGGGACAGTAATAGCAATCAGCCCCAGCATTTT. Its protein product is CASNRDSNSNQPQHF.

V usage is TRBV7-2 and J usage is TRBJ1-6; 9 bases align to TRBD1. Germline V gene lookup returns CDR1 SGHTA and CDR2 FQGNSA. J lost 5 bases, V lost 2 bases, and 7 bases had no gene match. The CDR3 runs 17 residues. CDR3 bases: TGTGCCAGCAGCTTACTCTCCGGGACAGGGAATAATTCACCCCTCCACTTT. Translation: CASSLLSGTGNNSPLHF.

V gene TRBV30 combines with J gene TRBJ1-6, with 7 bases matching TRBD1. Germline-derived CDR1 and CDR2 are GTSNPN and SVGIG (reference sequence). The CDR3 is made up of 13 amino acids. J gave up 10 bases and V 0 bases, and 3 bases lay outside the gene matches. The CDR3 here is CAWSVQQGSPLHF. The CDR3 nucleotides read TGTGCCTGGAGTGTACAACAGGGGTCACCCCTCCACTTT.

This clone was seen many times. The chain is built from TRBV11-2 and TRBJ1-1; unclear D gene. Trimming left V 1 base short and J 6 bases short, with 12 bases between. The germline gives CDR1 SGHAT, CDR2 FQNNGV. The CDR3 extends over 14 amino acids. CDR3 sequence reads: CASSLVLTGSEAFF. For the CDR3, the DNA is TGTGCCAGCAGCTTAGTCCTCACGGGATCTGAAGCTTTCTTT.

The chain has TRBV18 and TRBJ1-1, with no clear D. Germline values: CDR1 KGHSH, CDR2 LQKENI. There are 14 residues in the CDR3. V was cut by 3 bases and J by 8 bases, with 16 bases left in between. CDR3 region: CASSPTGSYNEAFF. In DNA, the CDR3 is TGTGCCAGCTCACCGACGGGAAGTTACAACGAAGCTTTCTTT.